This is a list of T cell receptor beta chains from one sample in a study of OX40 agonist ivuxolimab in advanced cancers. Method: immunoSEQ multiplex PCR; TCRdb's copy keeps in-frame clones and lacks some. The table includes over 45,000 clones, approximately 90% detected once. The sample here was CD4+ or CD8+ T cells sorted from blood, taken in a trial of the OX40 agonist ivuxolimab. The source is an adult with an advanced solid tumor such as melanoma, head and neck, liver or kidney cancer. Both conserved end residues are part of each CDR3. Fields, in order: clone size, D gene, V gene, J gene, CDR3 DNA, CDR3 protein. A D gene is named only where the DNA matches it firmly. The size of a clone is reported for some rows only, either as once, few or many, or as a class for expanded clones.

-,-,TRBV9,TRBJ2-1,TGTGCCAGCAGCGCTAGGTCTAGCACCCACAATGAGCAGTTCTTC,CASSARSSTHNEQFF
few,-,TRBV10-2,TRBJ1-1,TGCGCCAGCAGTGAGGGGGGGAACACTGAAGCTTTCTTT,CASSEGGNTEAFF
-,TRBD1,TRBV6-1,TRBJ2-7,TGTGCCAGCAGTGAAGCGCTCTGGACAGGGGTATCCAGGCAGTACTTC,CASSEALWTGVSRQYF
once,TRBD1,TRBV15,TRBJ2-7,TGTGCCACCAGCAGCAACAGGGGATCCCTCTACGAGCAGTACTTC,CATSSNRGSLYEQYF
-,-,TRBV10-2,TRBJ1-5,TGCGCCAGCAGTGATTACAGGGCGGATCAGCCCCAGCATTTT,CASSDYRADQPQHF
-,-,TRBV19,TRBJ2-6,TGTGCCAGTAGTATGGAGGGTACTGGGGCCAACGTCCTGACTTTC,CASSMEGTGANVLTF
-,TRBD2,TRBV5-4,TRBJ2-1,TGTGCCAGCAGCTCCATGACTAGCGGGGCGGGCGGTGAGCAGTTCTTC,CASSSMTSGAGGEQFF
-,TRBD1,TRBV12-5,TRBJ2-7,TGTGCTAGTGGTTGGGACAGGAAAACCTACGAGCAGTACTTC,CASGWDRKTYEQYF
-,TRBD1,TRBV27,TRBJ1-4,TGTGCCAGCAGTTTATTGACAGGGGATGAAAAACTGTTTTTT,CASSLLTGDEKLFF
-,-,TRBV11-2,TRBJ1-5,TGTGCCAGCGGCAACAATCAGCCCCAGCATTTT,CASGNNQPQHF
-,-,TRBV19,TRBJ2-2,TGTGCCAGTAAGGGACGCCAACAATCACCCGGGGAGCTGTTTTTT,CASKGRQQSPGELFF
-,TRBD2,TRBV2,TRBJ2-5,TGTGCCACCGAGACTAGCGGGAGTGAGGAGACCCAGTACTTC,CATETSGSEETQYF
-,TRBD1,TRBV4-1,TRBJ2-2,TGCGCCAGCAGCCCTTCGGGACAGGTTACCGGGGAGCTGTTTTTT,CASSPSGQVTGELFF
-,TRBD1,TRBV18,TRBJ2-3,TGTGCCAGCTCCCGCCTGACAGGGGGCACAGATACGCAGTATTTT,CASSRLTGGTDTQYF
-,TRBD2,TRBV27,TRBJ2-7,TGTGCCAGCAGTTTATGGGCGGGAGGGTCTAGCGAGCAGTACTTC,CASSLWAGGSSEQYF
-,-,TRBV6-6,TRBJ1-6,TGTGCCAGCAGGCCGACAGATAATTCACCCCTCCACTTT,CASRPTDNSPLHF
-,TRBD1,TRBV5-5,TRBJ1-1,TGTGCCAGCAGCGGGACAGGGGTGACTGAAGCTTTCTTT,CASSGTGVTEAFF
-,-,TRBV11-3,TRBJ2-5,TGTGCCAGCAGCCGGGACACCCAAGAGACCCAGTACTTC,CASSRDTQETQYF
-,TRBD2,TRBV11-2,TRBJ2-1,TGTGCCAGCAGCTCCGGGACTAGCGGGCGCTACAATGAGCAGTTCTTC,CASSSGTSGRYNEQFF
-,-,TRBV7-9,TRBJ2-7,TGTGCCAGCAAGAGGCAGGAAAGCTCCTACGAGCAGTACTTC,CASKRQESSYEQYF
-,-,TRBV29-1,TRBJ2-3,TGCAGCGTTGGTACTGACTGGAATACGCAGTATTTT,CSVGTDWNTQYF
-,-,TRBV5-5,TRBJ2-6,TGTGCCAGCAGCTTGTTACGGGACGGCTCCTCTGGGGCCAACGTCCTGACTTTC,CASSLLRDGSSGANVLTF
-,-,TRBV5-4,TRBJ2-5,TGTGCCAGCAGCTCGAAGGGTACGGAGACCCAGTACTTC,CASSSKGTETQYF
-,-,TRBV10-2,TRBJ2-5,TGCGCCAGCAGTGATCGGACTTACCAAGGCCAAGAGACCCAGTACTTC,CASSDRTYQGQETQYF
-,TRBD1,TRBV2,TRBJ1-4,TGTGCCAGCAGTGTGACAGGGGTGACTAATGAAAAACTGTTTTTT,CASSVTGVTNEKLFF
-,TRBD2,TRBV9,TRBJ2-1,TGTGCCAGCAGCGTAGTGGGGGGGTCCTACAATGAGCAGTTCTTC,CASSVVGGSYNEQFF
-,-,TRBV7-9,TRBJ2-1,TGTGCCAGCAGCTTAGGGCAGTCTAATGAGCAGTTCTTC,CASSLGQSNEQFF